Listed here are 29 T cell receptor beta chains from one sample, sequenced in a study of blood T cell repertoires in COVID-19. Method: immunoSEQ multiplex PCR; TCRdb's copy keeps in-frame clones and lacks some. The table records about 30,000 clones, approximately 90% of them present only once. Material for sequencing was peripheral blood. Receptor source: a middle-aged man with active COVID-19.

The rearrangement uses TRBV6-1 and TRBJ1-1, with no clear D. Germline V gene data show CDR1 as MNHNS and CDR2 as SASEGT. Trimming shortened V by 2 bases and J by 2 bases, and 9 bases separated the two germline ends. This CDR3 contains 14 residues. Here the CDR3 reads CASSEQISNTEAFF. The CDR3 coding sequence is TGTGCCAGCAGTGAACAGATTAGCAACACTGAAGCTTTCTTT.

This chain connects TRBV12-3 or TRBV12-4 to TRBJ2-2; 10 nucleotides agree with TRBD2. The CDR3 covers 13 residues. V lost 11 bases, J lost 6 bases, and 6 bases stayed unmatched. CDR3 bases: TGTGCCGAGATAGCGGGGGGCTCCGGGGAGCTGTTTTTT. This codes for CAEIAGGSGELFF.

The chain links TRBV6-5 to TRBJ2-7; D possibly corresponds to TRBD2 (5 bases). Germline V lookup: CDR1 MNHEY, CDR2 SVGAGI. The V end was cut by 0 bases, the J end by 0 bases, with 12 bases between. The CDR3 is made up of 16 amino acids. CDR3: CASSYSSGESSYEQYF. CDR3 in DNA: TGTGCCAGCAGTTACTCTTCCGGGGAGAGCTCCTACGAGCAGTACTTC.

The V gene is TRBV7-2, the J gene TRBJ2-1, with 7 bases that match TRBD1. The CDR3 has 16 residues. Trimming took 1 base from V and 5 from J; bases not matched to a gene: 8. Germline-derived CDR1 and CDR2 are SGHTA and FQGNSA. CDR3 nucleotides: TGTGCCAGCAGCTTAGTACAGGGGTCGGGGCACAATGAGCAGTTCTTC. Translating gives CASSLVQGSGHNEQFF.

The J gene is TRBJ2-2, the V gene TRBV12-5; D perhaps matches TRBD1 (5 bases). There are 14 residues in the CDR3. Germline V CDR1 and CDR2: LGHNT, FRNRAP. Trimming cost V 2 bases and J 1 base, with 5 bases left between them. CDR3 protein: CASGLRGNTGELFF. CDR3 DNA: TGTGCTAGTGGTTTGAGGGGGAACACCGGGGAGCTGTTTTTT.

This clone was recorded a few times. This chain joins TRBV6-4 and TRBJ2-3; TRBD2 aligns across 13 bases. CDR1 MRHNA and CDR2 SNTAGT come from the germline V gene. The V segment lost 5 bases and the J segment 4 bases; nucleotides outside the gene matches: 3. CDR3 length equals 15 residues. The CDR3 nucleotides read TGTGCCAGCAGTCCCACTAGCGGGGGGGCAGATACGCAGTATTTT. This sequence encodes CASSPTSGGADTQYF.

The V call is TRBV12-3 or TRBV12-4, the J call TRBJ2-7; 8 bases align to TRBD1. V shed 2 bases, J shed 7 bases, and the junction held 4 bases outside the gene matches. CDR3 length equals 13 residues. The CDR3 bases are TGTGCCAGCAGTTTACAGGGGGCGCAAGAGCAGTACTTC. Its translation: CASSLQGAQEQYF.

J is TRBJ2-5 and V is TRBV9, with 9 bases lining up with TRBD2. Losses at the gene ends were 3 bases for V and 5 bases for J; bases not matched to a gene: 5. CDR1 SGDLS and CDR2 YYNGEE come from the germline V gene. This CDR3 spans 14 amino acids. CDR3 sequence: CASSEAGGRETQYF. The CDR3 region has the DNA TGTGCCAGCAGCGAGGCGGGGGGGCGTGAGACCCAGTACTTC.

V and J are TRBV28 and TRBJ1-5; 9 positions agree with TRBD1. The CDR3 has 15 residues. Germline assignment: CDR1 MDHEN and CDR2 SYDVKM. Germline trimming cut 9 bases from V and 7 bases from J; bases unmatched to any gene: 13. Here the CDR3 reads CASLLGTGNGQPQHF. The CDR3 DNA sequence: TGTGCCAGTCTATTAGGGACAGGGAATGGGCAGCCCCAGCATTTT.

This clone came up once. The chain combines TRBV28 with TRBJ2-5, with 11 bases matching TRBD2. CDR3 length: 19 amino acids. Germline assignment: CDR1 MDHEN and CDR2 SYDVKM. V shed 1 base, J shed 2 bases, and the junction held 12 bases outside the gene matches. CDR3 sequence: CASSLSSTSGRGGQETQYF. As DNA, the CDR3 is TGTGCCAGCAGTTTATCATCTACTAGCGGGAGAGGGGGGCAAGAGACCCAGTACTTC.

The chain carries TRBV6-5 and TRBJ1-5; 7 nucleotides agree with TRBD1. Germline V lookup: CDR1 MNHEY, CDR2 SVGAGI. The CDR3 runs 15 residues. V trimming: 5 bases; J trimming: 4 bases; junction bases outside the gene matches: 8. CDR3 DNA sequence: TGTGCCAGCAGTCCGGTAGGGGGCGGGAATCAGCCCCAGCATTTT. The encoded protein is CASSPVGGGNQPQHF.

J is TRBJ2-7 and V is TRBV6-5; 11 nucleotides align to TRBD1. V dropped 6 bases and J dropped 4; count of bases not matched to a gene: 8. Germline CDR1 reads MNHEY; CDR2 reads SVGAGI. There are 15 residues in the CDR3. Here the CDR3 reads CASSPRDRGRYEQYF. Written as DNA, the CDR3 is TGTGCCAGCAGCCCCCGGGACAGGGGGAGGTACGAGCAGTACTTC.

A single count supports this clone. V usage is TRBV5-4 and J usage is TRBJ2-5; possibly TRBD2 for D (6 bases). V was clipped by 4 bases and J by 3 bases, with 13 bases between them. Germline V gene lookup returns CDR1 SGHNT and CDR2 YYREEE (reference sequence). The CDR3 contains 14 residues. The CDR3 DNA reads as TGTGCCAGCAGCACCCCTAGCGCAGAAGAGACCCAGTACTTC. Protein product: CASSTPSAEETQYF.

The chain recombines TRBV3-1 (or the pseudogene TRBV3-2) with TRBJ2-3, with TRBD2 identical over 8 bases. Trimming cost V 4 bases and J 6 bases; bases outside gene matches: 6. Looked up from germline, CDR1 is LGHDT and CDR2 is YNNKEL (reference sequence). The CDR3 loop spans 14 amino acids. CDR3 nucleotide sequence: TGTGCCAGCAGCCCGGGAGGGTCCGGGGATACGCAGTATTTT. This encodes CASSPGGSGDTQYF.

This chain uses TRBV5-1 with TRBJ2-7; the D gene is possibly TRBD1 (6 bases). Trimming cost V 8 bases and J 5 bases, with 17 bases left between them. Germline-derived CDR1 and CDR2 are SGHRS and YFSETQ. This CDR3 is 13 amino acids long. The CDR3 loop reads CASALTGLHEQYF. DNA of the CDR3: TGCGCCAGTGCCCTTACAGGGCTCCACGAGCAGTACTTC.

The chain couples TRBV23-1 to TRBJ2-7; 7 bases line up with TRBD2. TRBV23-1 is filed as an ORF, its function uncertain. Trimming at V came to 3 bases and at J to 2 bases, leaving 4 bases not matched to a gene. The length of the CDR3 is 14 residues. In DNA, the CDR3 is TGCGCCAGCAGTCAGGCTAGCGGACCCTACGAGCAGTACTTC. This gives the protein CASSQASGPYEQYF.

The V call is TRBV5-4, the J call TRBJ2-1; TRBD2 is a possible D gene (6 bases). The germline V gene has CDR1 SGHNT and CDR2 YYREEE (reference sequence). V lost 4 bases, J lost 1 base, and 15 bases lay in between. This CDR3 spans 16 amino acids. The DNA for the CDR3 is TGTGCCAGCAGCGGCGGGACGGTAGATTCCTACAATGAGCAGTTCTTC. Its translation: CASSGGTVDSYNEQFF.

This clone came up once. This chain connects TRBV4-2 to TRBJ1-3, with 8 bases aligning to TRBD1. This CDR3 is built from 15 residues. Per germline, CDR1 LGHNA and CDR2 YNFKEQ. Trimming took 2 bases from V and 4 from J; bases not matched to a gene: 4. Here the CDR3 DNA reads TGTGCCAGCAGCCAACCAGGGGGCTTAGGAAACACCATATATTTT. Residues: CASSQPGGLGNTIYF.

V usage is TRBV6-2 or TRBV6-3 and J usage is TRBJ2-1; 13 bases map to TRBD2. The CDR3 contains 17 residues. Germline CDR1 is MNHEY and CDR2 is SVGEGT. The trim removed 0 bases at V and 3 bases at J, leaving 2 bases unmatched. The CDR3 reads CASSYSGLAGVYNEQFF. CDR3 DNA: TGTGCCAGCAGTTACTCCGGACTAGCGGGGGTCTACAATGAGCAGTTCTTC.

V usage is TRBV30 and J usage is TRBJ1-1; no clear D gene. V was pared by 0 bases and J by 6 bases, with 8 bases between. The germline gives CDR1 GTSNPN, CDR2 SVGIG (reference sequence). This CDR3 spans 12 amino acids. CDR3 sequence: CAWSVLSAEAFF. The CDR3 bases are TGTGCCTGGAGTGTACTATCGGCTGAAGCTTTCTTT.

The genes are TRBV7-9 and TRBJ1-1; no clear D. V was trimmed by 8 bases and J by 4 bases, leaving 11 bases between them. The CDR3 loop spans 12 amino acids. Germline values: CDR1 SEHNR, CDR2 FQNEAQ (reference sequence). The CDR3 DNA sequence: TGTGCCAGCGGTGAGGGAATCACTGAAGCTTTCTTT. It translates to CASGEGITEAFF.

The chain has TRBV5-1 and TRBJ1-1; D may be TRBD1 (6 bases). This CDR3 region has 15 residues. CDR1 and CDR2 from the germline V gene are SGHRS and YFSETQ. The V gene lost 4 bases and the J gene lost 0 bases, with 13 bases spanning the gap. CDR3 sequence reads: CASSTTTGMNTEAFF. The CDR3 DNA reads TGCGCCAGCAGCACTACGACAGGTATGAACACTGAAGCTTTCTTT.

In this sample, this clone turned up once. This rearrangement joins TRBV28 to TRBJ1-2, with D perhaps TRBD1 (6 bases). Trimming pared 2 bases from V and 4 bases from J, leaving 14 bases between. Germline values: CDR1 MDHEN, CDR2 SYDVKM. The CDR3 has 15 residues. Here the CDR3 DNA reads TGTGCCAGCAGTTTAGCCCCCAGGGGAGTCTATGGCTACACCTTC. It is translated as CASSLAPRGVYGYTF.

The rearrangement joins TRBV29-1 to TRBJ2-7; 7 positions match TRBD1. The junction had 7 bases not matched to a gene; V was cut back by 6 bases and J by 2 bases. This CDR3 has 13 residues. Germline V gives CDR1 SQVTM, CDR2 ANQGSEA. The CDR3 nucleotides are TGCAGCGTGGGGCAGGGGGAGACCTACGAGCAGTACTTC. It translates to CSVGQGETYEQYF.

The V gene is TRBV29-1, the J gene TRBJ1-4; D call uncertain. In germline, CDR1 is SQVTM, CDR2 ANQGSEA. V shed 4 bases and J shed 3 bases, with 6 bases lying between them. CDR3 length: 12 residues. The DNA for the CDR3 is TGCAGCGTTGTCCAGTCTAATGAAAAACTGTTTTTT. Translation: CSVVQSNEKLFF.

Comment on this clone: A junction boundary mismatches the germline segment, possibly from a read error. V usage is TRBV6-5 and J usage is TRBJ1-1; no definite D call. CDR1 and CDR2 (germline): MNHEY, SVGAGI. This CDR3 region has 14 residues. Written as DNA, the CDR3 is TGTGCCAGCAGTAACTCCGCGCCCGACACTGAAGCTTTCTTT. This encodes CASSNSAPDTEAFF.

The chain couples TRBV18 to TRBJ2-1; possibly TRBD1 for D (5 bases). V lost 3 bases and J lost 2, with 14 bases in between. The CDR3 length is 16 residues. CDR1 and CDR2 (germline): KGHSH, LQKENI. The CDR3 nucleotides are TGTGCCAGCTCACCGGCCCTGGGGCGCACCTACAATGAGCAGTTCTTC. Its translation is CASSPALGRTYNEQFF. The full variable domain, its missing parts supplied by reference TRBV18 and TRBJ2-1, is NAGVMQNPRHLVRRRGQEARLRCSPMKGHSHVYWYRQLPEEGLKFMVYLQKENIIDESGMPKERFSAEFPKEGPSILRIQQVVRGDSAAYFCASSPALGRTYNEQFFGPGTRLTVL.

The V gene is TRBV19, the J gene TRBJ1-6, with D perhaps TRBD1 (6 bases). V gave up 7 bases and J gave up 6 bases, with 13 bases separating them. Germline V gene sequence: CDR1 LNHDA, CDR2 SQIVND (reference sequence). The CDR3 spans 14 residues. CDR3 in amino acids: CASTTRTANSPLHF. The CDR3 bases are TGTGCCAGTACGACCCGGACAGCTAATTCACCCCTCCACTTT.

The CDR3 spells CASSLSQGIHQPQHF. The CDR3 nucleotides are TGTGCCAGCAGTTTATCCCAGGGCATCCATCAGCCCCAGCATTTT. The gene calls are TRBV28 and TRBJ1-5, with a weak D call TRBD1 (5 bases). V lost 1 base, J lost 5 bases, and 12 bases lay in between. In germline, CDR1 is MDHEN, CDR2 SYDVKM. The CDR3 extends over 15 amino acids.